This section outlines one TCR beta chain sequence together with its context. The CDR3 loop spans 15 amino acids. The V gene lost 1 base and the J gene lost 2 bases, with 12 bases spanning the gap. Germline CDR1 and CDR2: SGHVS and FNYEAQ. Investigators isolated RNA and reverse transcribed it into cDNA to act as the sequencing template. Only in-frame clones appear in the TCRdb table, and some are missing; sequencing was by immunoSEQ multiplex PCR. The sample contains more than 110,000 clones, 54% of which appear only once. This record comes from a study of CD8+ T cells in alopecia areata. Specified treatment: oral pan-JAK inhibitor, 5-10 mg twice daily.

The clonotype comes from a human donor with alopecia areata. The material sequenced was CD8+ T cells sorted from blood, taken at week 4, from a patient treated with tofacitinib. V gene TRBV7-6 combines with J gene TRBJ2-7, with D hard to call. The CDR3 bases are TGTGCCAGCAGCTTAGGCTCGGTACAGACCTACGAGCAGTACTTC. Its protein is CASSLGSVQTYEQYF.